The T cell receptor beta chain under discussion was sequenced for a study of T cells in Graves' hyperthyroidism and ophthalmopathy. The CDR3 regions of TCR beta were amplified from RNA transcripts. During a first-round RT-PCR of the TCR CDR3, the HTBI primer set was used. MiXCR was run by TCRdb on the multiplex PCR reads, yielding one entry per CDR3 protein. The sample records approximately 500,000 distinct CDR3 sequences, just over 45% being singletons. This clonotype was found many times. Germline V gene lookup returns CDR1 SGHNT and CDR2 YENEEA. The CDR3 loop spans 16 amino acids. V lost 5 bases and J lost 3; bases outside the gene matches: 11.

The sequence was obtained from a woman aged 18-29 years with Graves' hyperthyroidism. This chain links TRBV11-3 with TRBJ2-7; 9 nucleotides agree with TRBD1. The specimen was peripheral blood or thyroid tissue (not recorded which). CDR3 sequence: CASSHPGQGKSYEQYF. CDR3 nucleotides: TGTGCCAGCAGCCATCCGGGACAGGGTAAGAGCTACGAGCAGTACTTC.